This T cell receptor beta chain was captured in a study of cytomegalovirus exposure and HLA in healthy donors. Points on this clone: Its antigen is unidentified.

Study-wide results and limits: Rare sequences made up most TCRs, while some public TCRs were found in many donors. Analyses of presence/absence relied on an assumption of roughly uniform sequencing depth across donors. In a later analysis, HLA-C alleles had the fewest associated TCRs, DRB1 alleles the most. Several of the most significant clusters appeared linked to common viral pathogens, based on a later analysis.

With 60 Vbeta and 13 Jbeta primers, the PCR was carried out. TCRdb's copy holds only in-frame clones and misses some; the assay was immunoSEQ multiplex PCR. This sample carries about 110,000 clones, approximately 80% of them seen once, and the ten largest clones take around 5.9%. The material sequenced was PBMCs. This receptor was taken from a man aged 25 to 40 in good health and CMV-seropositive.

The CDR3 DNA follows: TGTGCCAGCAGCTTGGTAGGGAGTAAAGGAGGTGGCTACACCTTC. This gives the protein CASSLVGSKGGGYTF. The chain couples TRBV5-8 to TRBJ1-2; D remains unclear. Per germline, CDR1 SGHTS and CDR2 YDEGEE. The CDR3 has 15 residues. The V gene lost 0 bases and the J gene lost 7 bases, with 16 bases spanning the gap.